This T cell receptor beta chain derives from a study of T cells after yellow fever vaccination. Study-wide background: Preparation used SMART-Seq v4 Ultra Low Input for the low-cell-number fractions.

Study outcomes and limitations: Subsequent booster samples again held most clones from primary vaccination (roughly 96% CD4, nearly 90% CD8).

TCRdb reprocessed the 5' RACE reads with MiXCR, giving one entry per CDR3 protein. The sample holds 400,000 to 450,000 distinct CDR3 sequences, roughly a sixth seen once. This clonotype was counted between two and nine times. Its antigen is still unknown. The CDR3 length is 16 residues. V lost 4 bases to trimming and J lost 6 bases, with 20 bases between them. Germline-derived CDR1 and CDR2 are SGHTA and FQGNSA. The sequences come from PBMCs, collected before the yellow fever booster vaccination. This rearrangement joins TRBV7-2 to TRBJ2-3, with D maybe TRBD1 (6 bases). This TCR was sampled from a man aged 18-30 years who received the YFV17D yellow fever vaccine. The CDR3 coding sequence is TGTGCCAGCAGCTCCCCGGGTGGGGACAACGACGATACGCAGTATTTT. Protein product: CASSSPGGDNDDTQYF. The full variable domain, completed using reference TRBV7-2 and TRBJ2-3, is GAGVSQSPSNKVTEKGKDVELRCDPISGHTALYWYRQSLGQGLEFLIYFQGNSAPDKSGLPSDRFSAERTGGSVSTLTIQRTQQEDSAVYLCASSSPGGDNDDTQYFGPGTRLTVL.